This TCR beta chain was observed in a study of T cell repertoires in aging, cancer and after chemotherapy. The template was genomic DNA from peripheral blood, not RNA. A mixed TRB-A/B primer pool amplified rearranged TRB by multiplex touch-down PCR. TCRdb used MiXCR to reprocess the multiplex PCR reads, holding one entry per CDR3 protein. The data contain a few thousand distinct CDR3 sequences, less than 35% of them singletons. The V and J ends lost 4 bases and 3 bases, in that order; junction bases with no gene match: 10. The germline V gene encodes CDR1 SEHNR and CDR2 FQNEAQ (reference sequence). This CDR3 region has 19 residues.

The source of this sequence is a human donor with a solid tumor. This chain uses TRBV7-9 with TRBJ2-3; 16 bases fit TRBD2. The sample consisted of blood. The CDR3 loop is CASSSEAGTSGRGTDTQYF. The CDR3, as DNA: TGTGCCAGCAGCTCCGAGGCCGGGACTAGCGGGAGGGGGACAGATACGCAGTATTTT.